The 8 T cell receptor delta chains reported below all come from one sample, sequenced in a study of γδ T cells in repeated Plasmodium falciparum infection. TCRdb re-analyzed the multiplex PCR reads via CATT. The sample includes 75,000 to 100,000 delta-chain clones, more than 1.4% of them seen just once. Vgamma9/Vdelta2+ and Vdelta2-negative gammadelta T cells were flow-sorted from PBMC for bulk sequencing. The sample comprised gamma-delta T cells from blood. Receptors were obtained from a pool of human donors (malaria-infected and uninfected, not separated).

This clone was seen only a few times. The protein in TCRdb stems from a much larger clone and differs at residue 3 from this DNA's translation, likely a read error; here the protein is translated from the DNA. The chain is built from TRDV1 and TRDJ1, with D perhaps TRDD3 (5 bases). No J gene is reported in TCRdb; it was inferred here by comparing the DNA with germline. The germline gives CDR1 TSWWSYY, CDR2 QGS. The CDR3 has 16 amino acids. The V and J ends lost 10 bases and 0 bases respectively, with 21 bases between them. The CDR3 coding sequence is TGTGCTCCTGGTCTCCATCGGGGGGCGTACACCGATAAACTCATCTTT. As protein: CAPGLHRGAYTDKLIF.

About this clone: It is likely a read error: a sequence one base away is far more abundant. This same CDR3 is encoded by further DNA sequences in the sample. The chain employs TRDV1 and TRDJ1; D may correspond to TRDD2 or TRDD3 (6 bases each). TCRdb does not report a J gene; here it was assigned by matching the DNA to germline references. Trimming stripped 3 bases from V and 7 bases from J, with 48 bases between. Germline V gene sequence: CDR1 TSWWSYY, CDR2 QGS. The CDR3 length is 25 residues. The chain's CDR3 is CALGDIATSYGGVGIDPFGGPKLIF. As DNA, the CDR3 is TGTGCTCTTGGGGACATAGCTACCTCCTACGGTGGTGTTGGGATAGACCCCTTTGGTGGTCCTAAACTCATCTTT.

With respect to this clone: The amino acid sequence in TCRdb belongs to a much larger clone and departs from this DNA's translation at residue 4, likely a sequencing read error; the sequence shown is translated from the DNA. V usage is TRDV2 and J usage is TRDJ1; a weak D match, TRDD3 (6 bases). TCRdb does not report a J gene; here it was assigned by matching the DNA to germline references. The germline V gene encodes CDR1 GEAIGNYY and CDR2 EKD. The CDR3 has 15 amino acids. CDR3 protein: CACGTVGGYTDKLIF. CDR3 coding DNA: TGTGCCTGTGGCACCGTGGGGGGCTACACCGATAAACTCATCTTT.

This clone was counted between two and nine times. The protein TCRdb lists belongs to a much larger clone and differs from this DNA's translation at residue 8, which points to a read error; the protein shown is made from the DNA. This sequence joins TRDV2 and TRDJ3, with TRDD3 as a possible D gene (6 bases). As TCRdb names no J gene, one was assigned here on the basis of a DNA match to germline. CDR1 is GEAIGNYY and CDR2 is EKD in the germline V gene. This CDR3 is built from 18 residues. The ends were cut back, 3 bases at V and 0 bases at J, with 14 bases in the middle. CDR3 residues: CACDGVGAHSWDTRQMFF. The CDR3 DNA reads TGTGCCTGTGACGGAGTGGGGGCCCACTCCTGGGACACCCGACAGATGTTTTTC.

The sample holds a few counts of this clone. A far larger clone is just one base off, so this is likely a read error. The V and J genes are TRDV1 and TRDJ1; D is perhaps TRDD3 (6 bases). Here the J gene came from matching the DNA to germline, since TCRdb omits it. Deletions cut 2 bases from V and 1 base from J, with 29 bases between. The CDR3 runs 21 residues. Germline CDR1 and CDR2: TSWWSYY and QGS. The CDR3 DNA is TGTGCTCTTGGGGAATTACTCCCCATTACGAAGGGGATCGGGGTCACCGATAAACTCATCTTT. It is translated as CALGELLPITKGIGVTDKLIF.

As for this clone: TCRdb's protein for this DNA is that of a much larger clone and differs from the translation at residue 11, likely a read error; the protein shown is the DNA translation. The rearrangement joins TRDV3 to TRDJ1, with 11 bases matching TRDD3. The CDR3 spans 16 residues. Looked up from germline, CDR1 is TVYSNPD and CDR2 is GDNSRS (reference sequence). V trimming: 4 bases; J trimming: 3 bases; junction bases outside the gene matches: 13. CDR3 sequence: CASDGGYAAYADKLIF. The CDR3 DNA reads as TGTGCCTCCGATGGGGGATACGCGGCGTACGCCGATAAACTCATCTTT.

With regard to this clone: The protein in TCRdb stems from a much larger clone and differs at residue 19 from this DNA's translation, likely a read error; here the protein is translated from the DNA. V gene TRDV1 combines with J gene TRDJ1; 12 bases agree with TRDD3. No J gene is reported in TCRdb; it was inferred here by comparing the DNA with germline. The CDR3 is 23 residues long. Germline CDR1 is TSWWSYY and CDR2 is QGS. The CDR3 coding sequence is TGTGCTCTTGGGGATCCCACGACTTCCTACTGGGGGATACAGTCCCCGTACACCAATAAACTCATCTTT. Translated: CALGDPTTSYWGIQSPYTNKLIF.

At least ten counts were recorded for this clone. The protein TCRdb gives is from a much larger clone and does not agree with this DNA's translation at residue 7, likely a read error; the protein shown here comes from the DNA. J is TRDJ1 and V is TRDV2, with D perhaps matching TRDD3 (5 bases). The CDR3 sequence is 15 residues long. CDR1 GEAIGNYY and CDR2 EKD come from the germline V gene. V lost 3 bases and J lost 6, with 19 bases in between. The CDR3 loop reads CACDDLRDAGYKLIF. The CDR3 coding sequence is TGTGCCTGTGACGACCTGAGGGATGCGGGCTATAAACTCATCTTT.